One sample yielded the 30 T cell receptor beta chains listed below, sequenced in a study of T cells in Graves' hyperthyroidism and ophthalmopathy. Regions amplified from RNA transcripts were the TCR beta CDR3 regions. HTBI primers were employed in a first-round RT-PCR of the TCR CDR3. TCRdb analysed the multiplex PCR reads with MiXCR anew, one entry per CDR3 protein. Of around 420,000 distinct CDR3 sequences in the sample, 15% to 18% are singletons; the top ten hold over 12%. The sample consisted of blood. The receptors shown here come from a woman aged 18-29 years with Graves' hyperthyroidism.

This clonotype has at least ten counts. This sequence joins TRBV28 and TRBJ1-1, with a tentative D call TRBD1 (6 bases). Trimming removed 2 bases at V and 2 bases at J, with 15 bases between. Germline V CDR1 and CDR2: MDHEN, SYDVKM. CDR3 length: 16 residues. CDR3 in DNA: TGTGCCAGCAGTTTAGGAACAGGGAGGTTTAACACTGAAGCTTTCTTT. Translating it yields CASSLGTGRFNTEAFF. The full variable domain, completed using reference TRBV28 and TRBJ1-1, is DVKVTQSSRYLVKRTGEKVFLECVQDMDHENMFWYRQDPGLGLRLIYFSYDVKMKEKGDIPEGYSVSREKKERFSLILESASTNQTSMYLCASSLGTGRFNTEAFFGQGTRLTVV.

The V call is TRBV6-6, the J call TRBJ2-7; 8 bases are shared with TRBD1. The CDR3 totals 15 residues. Trimming cost V 0 bases and J 7 bases; bases outside gene matches: 8. The germline V gene encodes CDR1 MNHNY and CDR2 SVGAGI (reference sequence). The CDR3 region has the DNA TGTGCCAGCAGTTACTCGAGGCAGGGGGCGAGTGAGCAGTACTTC. This encodes CASSYSRQGASEQYF.

This clonotype has at least ten counts. V usage is TRBV11-2 and J usage is TRBJ2-7; 7 bases are shared with TRBD2. The J segment lost 1 base and the V segment lost 5 bases, leaving 5 bases of the junction unmatched. CDR3 size: 14 residues. Germline V gene data show CDR1 as SGHAT and CDR2 as FQNNGV. The CDR3 coding sequence is TGTGCCAGCAGCCCACGGACTAGTTCCTACGAGCAGTACTTC. Its protein product is CASSPRTSSYEQYF.

This clonotype was detected many times. This chain links TRBV2 with TRBJ1-1; no reliable D call. The CDR3 has 12 residues. Trimming removed 7 bases at V and 4 bases at J, with 10 bases between. From germline, CDR1 is SNHLY and CDR2 FYNNEI. The CDR3 DNA follows: TGTGCCAGCAAGATGACGGGCACTGAAGCTTTCTTT. Amino acids: CASKMTGTEAFF.

The genes are TRBV11-2 and TRBJ2-3; possible D gene TRBD1, 5 bases. The CDR3 runs 15 residues. The V end was cut by 3 bases, the J end by 3 bases, with 13 bases between. Germline assignment: CDR1 SGHAT and CDR2 FQNNGV. For the CDR3, the DNA is TGTGCCAGCAGCTTTTTTCCGGACACAACAGATACGCAGTATTTT. Protein product: CASSFFPDTTDTQYF.

This clonotype has a handful of counts. This chain joins TRBV7-8 and TRBJ2-2; no clear D gene. Trimming removed 2 bases from V and 3 bases from J, with 22 bases in between. The CDR3 spans 19 residues. Germline V gene sequence: CDR1 SGHVS, CDR2 FQNEAQ. The CDR3 loop is CASSLFIPVMVGYTGELFF. The CDR3 nucleotides are TGTGCCAGCAGCTTATTCATCCCCGTTATGGTGGGGTACACCGGGGAGCTGTTTTTT.

The table lists this clonotype with a few counts. The rearrangement joins TRBV9 to TRBJ2-7; 7 nucleotides line up with TRBD1. V gave up 1 base and J gave up 4 bases; unmatched junction bases: 5. The CDR3 is made up of 14 amino acids. The germline V gene has CDR1 SGDLS and CDR2 YYNGEE. DNA of the CDR3: TGTGCCAGCAGCGTAACAGGGGACACGTACGAGCAGTACTTC. Protein: CASSVTGDTYEQYF.

This clonotype was counted at least ten times. The rearrangement uses TRBV6-2 or TRBV6-3 and TRBJ1-5; maybe TRBD1 (6 bases). The CDR3 is made up of 14 amino acids. V lost 5 bases, J lost 7 bases, and 15 bases lay in between. CDR1 and CDR2 (germline): MNHEY, SVGEGT. This CDR3 reads CASSHDRNGQPQHF. In nucleotides, the CDR3 is TGTGCCAGCAGTCACGACAGGAATGGGCAGCCCCAGCATTTT.

J is TRBJ2-1 and V is TRBV27, with 12 bases aligning to TRBD2. With 1 base clipped from V and 5 bases from J, the junction kept 3 bases outside the gene matches. This CDR3 spans 16 amino acids. Germline CDR1 reads MNHEY; CDR2 reads SMNVEV (reference sequence). The CDR3 loop reads CASSLWPSGGDNEQFF. Written as DNA, the CDR3 is TGTGCCAGCAGTTTATGGCCTAGCGGGGGGGACAATGAGCAGTTCTTC.

Ten or more counts support this clonotype. This chain links TRBV7-8 with TRBJ1-1, with TRBD1 matching 7 bases. CDR1 SGHVS and CDR2 FQNEAQ come from the germline V gene. With V trimmed by 0 bases and J by 10 bases, 5 bases remained unmatched. This CDR3 is 13 amino acids long. The CDR3 reads CASSLAGQEGAFF. CDR3 DNA: TGTGCCAGCAGCTTAGCCGGACAGGAGGGAGCTTTCTTT.

For the CDR3, the DNA is TGTGCCAGCAGCTCAAGCGGGGGTCCGGATACGCAGTATTTT. Encoded protein: CASSSSGGPDTQYF. This sequence joins TRBV7-8 and TRBJ2-3; 8 nucleotides match TRBD2. Germline V gene lookup returns CDR1 SGHVS and CDR2 FQNEAQ. V lost 4 bases, J lost 6 bases, and 6 bases stayed unmatched. This CDR3 contains 14 residues.

This clonotype was seen repeatedly, ten times or more. The chain recombines TRBV20-1 with TRBJ2-5; 7 bases fit TRBD1. Germline V gene lookup returns CDR1 DFQATT and CDR2 SNEGSKA (reference sequence). The CDR3 totals 15 residues. Unmatched junction bases numbered 9, after V lost 5 bases and J lost 0 bases. The CDR3 sequence is CSAYPGQRDQETQYF. DNA of the CDR3: TGCAGTGCTTATCCGGGACAGAGAGACCAAGAGACCCAGTACTTC.

V and J are TRBV20-1 and TRBJ2-1; 11 bases fit TRBD2. There are 14 residues in the CDR3. With V trimmed by 3 bases and J by 9 bases, 7 bases remained unmatched. The V gene's germline CDR1 is DFQATT and CDR2 SNEGSKA (reference sequence). CDR3 in DNA: TGCAGTGCTAGGGTTAGCGGGAGGGGCGGTGAGCAGTTCTTC. This sequence encodes CSARVSGRGGEQFF.

This clonotype was counted a few times. V is TRBV6-2 or TRBV6-3 and J is TRBJ1-5; 8 bases are a match to TRBD1. CDR1 and CDR2 (germline): MNHEY, SVGEGT. The CDR3 totals 14 residues. V dropped 5 bases and J dropped 6; count of bases not matched to a gene: 6. CDR3 coding DNA: TGTGCCAGCAGTCAGGGGACAGGCCCTCAGCCCCAGCATTTT. Its protein product is CASSQGTGPQPQHF.

This clonotype has more than one count but fewer than ten. The chain recombines TRBV11-2 with TRBJ2-5; D is possibly TRBD1 or TRBD2 (5 bases each). The CDR3 is 17 residues long. Between the trimmed V and J ends, which lost 0 bases and 5 bases, there was a span of 19 bases. From germline, CDR1 is SGHAT and CDR2 FQNNGV. This chain's CDR3 is CASSLDPMQGRKETQYF. The CDR3 nucleotides read TGTGCCAGCAGCTTAGATCCAATGCAGGGACGGAAGGAGACCCAGTACTTC.

This clonotype was seen repeatedly, ten times or more. The V gene is TRBV28, the J gene TRBJ2-1, with D possibly being TRBD2 (6 bases). The V and J ends lost 10 bases and 6 bases respectively, with 16 bases between them. Germline V lookup: CDR1 MDHEN, CDR2 SYDVKM. CDR3 size: 13 residues. As DNA, the CDR3 is TGTGCCATCAAGCGGAGGGCCGGCAATGAGCAGTTCTTC. Amino acid sequence: CAIKRRAGNEQFF.

Details on this clonotype: One end of the junction does not line up with germline, which may come from a read error. V and J are TRBV12-3 or TRBV12-4 and TRBJ2-3; perhaps D is TRBD1 or TRBD2 (6 bases each). The CDR3 totals 13 residues. CDR3 nucleotides: TGTGCCAGCATAGGGGGGAGCACAGATACGCAGTGTTTT. It codes for CASIGGSTDTQCF.

The rearrangement uses TRBV11-2 and TRBJ2-7; no definite D call. Per the germline V gene, CDR1 is SGHAT and CDR2 is FQNNGV. V was shortened by 5 bases and J by 0 bases, with 14 bases between the two germline ends. The CDR3 sequence is 15 residues long. DNA for the CDR3: TGTGCCAGCAGCCCTGGATCAAGTAGCTCCTACGAGCAGTACTTC. Its protein product is CASSPGSSSSYEQYF.

This clonotype was counted between two and nine times. The chain is built from TRBV28 and TRBJ1-5, with TRBD1 as a possible D gene (5 bases). The ends were cut back, 8 bases at V and 7 bases at J, with 12 bases in the middle. The CDR3 has 12 residues. The germline gives CDR1 MDHEN, CDR2 SYDVKM. CDR3 in DNA: TGTGCCAGCGAGCAGGGTGAGCAGCCCCAGCATTTT. Translating gives CASEQGEQPQHF.

This clonotype was seen a handful of times. V gene TRBV9 combines with J gene TRBJ2-4; perhaps TRBD2 as D (6 bases). This CDR3 has 19 residues. The germline V and J ends were trimmed by 3 bases and 0 bases, with 22 bases remaining between them. CDR1 and CDR2 from the germline V gene are SGDLS and YYNGEE. The CDR3 loop reads CASSESPTGGRLAKNIQYF. DNA for the CDR3: TGTGCCAGCAGCGAGAGTCCCACCGGGGGAAGACTAGCCAAAAACATTCAGTACTTC.

The chain links TRBV5-1 to TRBJ2-7; D is undetermined. Germline CDR1 reads SGHRS; CDR2 reads YFSETQ. This CDR3 region has 13 residues. Trimming left V 5 bases short and J 2 bases short, with 11 bases between. CDR3 bases: TGCGCCAGCAGTTCGTCACACCCCTACGAGCAGTACTTC. Protein sequence: CASSSSHPYEQYF.

This clonotype has a count of ten or more. DNA for the CDR3: TGCAGTGCTAGAGACCAGGGGAACTATGGCTACACCTTC. This codes for CSARDQGNYGYTF. This chain joins TRBV20-1 and TRBJ1-2; D may be TRBD1 (6 bases). V was cut by 0 bases and J by 2 bases, with 7 bases left in between. Germline CDR1 reads DFQATT; CDR2 reads SNEGSKA (reference sequence). This CDR3 region has 13 residues.

As to this clonotype: Being one base from a much bigger clone, this may be a read error. This sequence joins TRBV7-6 and TRBJ1-1, with D maybe TRBD1 (5 bases). V was cut by 6 bases and J by 3 bases, with 17 bases left in between. Germline-derived CDR1 and CDR2 are SGHVS and FNYEAQ. The CDR3 is 15 residues long. CDR3: CASSSPGTQDTEAFF. The CDR3 coding sequence is TGTGCCAGCAGTTCCCCCGGGACCCAGGACACTGAAGCTTTCTTT.

The gene calls are TRBV20-1 and TRBJ2-1; tentatively, D is TRBD2 (5 bases). The ends were cut back, 5 bases at V and 6 bases at J, with 11 bases in the middle. Germline values: CDR1 DFQATT, CDR2 SNEGSKA (reference sequence). This CDR3 contains 12 residues. The CDR3: CSAARGPNEQFF. The CDR3 DNA follows: TGCAGTGCTGCCCGGGGTCCCAATGAGCAGTTCTTC.

This clonotype was detected ten times or more. V is TRBV20-1 and J is TRBJ1-2, with D hard to call. CDR3 length equals 12 residues. The ends were cut back, 6 bases at V and 1 base at J, with 9 bases in the middle. Germline V gene data show CDR1 as DFQATT and CDR2 as SNEGSKA (reference sequence). CDR3 DNA sequence: TGCAGTGCGTCATGGGTTAACTATGGCTACACCTTC. Its translation: CSASWVNYGYTF.

This clonotype was recorded at least ten times. This rearrangement joins TRBV11-1 to TRBJ1-5; D is ambiguous. CDR3 length: 13 amino acids. With 1 base removed from V and 6 bases from J, the gap between germline ends came to 7 bases. Germline lookup yields CDR1 SGHAT and CDR2 FQDESV (reference sequence). The CDR3 is CASSLELGQPQHF. CDR3 sequence (DNA): TGTGCCAGCAGCTTAGAACTCGGTCAGCCCCAGCATTTT.

This clonotype was observed a handful of times. V is TRBV12-3 or TRBV12-4 and J is TRBJ2-3, with TRBD2 identical over 10 bases. CDR3 length: 15 residues. Losses at the gene ends were 6 bases for V and 1 base for J; bases not matched to a gene: 4. CDR3 sequence reads: CASRPGTSGTDTQYF. The CDR3 DNA reads TGTGCCAGCAGACCAGGGACTAGCGGCACAGATACGCAGTATTTT.

The chain combines TRBV12-5 with TRBJ2-2; no clear D. CDR3 length equals 16 residues. Per the germline V gene, CDR1 is LGHNT and CDR2 is FRNRAP. The V gene lost 0 bases and the J gene lost 0 bases, with 8 bases spanning the gap. CDR3 DNA sequence: TGTGCTAGTGGTTTGGTAATAGGAACGAACACCGGGGAGCTGTTTTTT. It translates to CASGLVIGTNTGELFF.

This clonotype showed up just a few times. The chain uses TRBV5-1 and TRBJ2-1; D tentatively fits TRBD1 or TRBD2 (5 bases each). Germline CDR1 is SGHRS and CDR2 is YFSETQ. Trimming left V 0 bases short and J 7 bases short, with 14 bases between. CDR3 size: 15 residues. CDR3 residues: CASSLELGPVNEQFF. In DNA form, the CDR3 reads TGCGCCAGCAGCTTGGAATTGGGACCGGTAAATGAGCAGTTCTTC.

In this sample, this clonotype turned up many times. The V gene is TRBV20-1, the J gene TRBJ1-2; no definite D call. The length of the CDR3 is 15 residues. Germline loops: CDR1 DFQATT, CDR2 SNEGSKA (reference sequence). V dropped 3 bases and J dropped 0 bases, with 14 bases sitting between them. The CDR3, as DNA: TGCAGTGCTAGGCCACCCTCCCAGGCTAACTATGGCTACACCTTC. Encoded protein: CSARPPSQANYGYTF.